The sequence of this T cell receptor beta chain was determined in a study of blood T cell repertoires in COVID-19. In the study overall: The cDNA or gDNA used as material had been derived from T cells, B-cell-depleted T cells, or PBMCs.

Sequenced by immunoSEQ multiplex PCR; TCRdb stores in-frame clones only, minus some. The sample lists about 240,000 clones; about four fifths were seen once. The V end was cut by 8 bases, the J end by 11 bases, with 22 bases between. The V gene's germline CDR1 is SGHNT and CDR2 YENEEA. This CDR3 comprises 14 residues. Assignments of participants to cohorts depended upon their own reported clinical history. People in the exposed group encountered a COVID-19 case within 2 weeks before entering the study. The source of this sequence is a woman in her 40s who had been exposed to COVID-19. The sample was PBMCs or T cells enriched from blood (not recorded which). The V gene is TRBV11-3, the J gene TRBJ2-1; TRBD2 might be the D (7 bases). Here the CDR3 reads CASSRRGGREKQFF. The CDR3 DNA sequence: TGTGCCAGCTCACGGAGGGGGGGACGGGAGAAGCAGTTCTTC.